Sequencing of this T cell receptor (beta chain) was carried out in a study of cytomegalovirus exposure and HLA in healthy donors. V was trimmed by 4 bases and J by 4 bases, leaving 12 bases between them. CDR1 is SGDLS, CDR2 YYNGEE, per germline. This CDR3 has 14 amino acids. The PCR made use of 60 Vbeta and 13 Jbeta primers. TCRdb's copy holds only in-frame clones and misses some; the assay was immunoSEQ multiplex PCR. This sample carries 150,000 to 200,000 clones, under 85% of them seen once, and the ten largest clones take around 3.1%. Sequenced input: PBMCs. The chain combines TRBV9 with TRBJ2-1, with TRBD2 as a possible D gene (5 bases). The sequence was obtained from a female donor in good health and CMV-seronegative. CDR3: CASSSGGLYNEQFF. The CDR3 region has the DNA TGTGCCAGCAGCTCGGGCGGACTGTACAATGAGCAGTTCTTC.